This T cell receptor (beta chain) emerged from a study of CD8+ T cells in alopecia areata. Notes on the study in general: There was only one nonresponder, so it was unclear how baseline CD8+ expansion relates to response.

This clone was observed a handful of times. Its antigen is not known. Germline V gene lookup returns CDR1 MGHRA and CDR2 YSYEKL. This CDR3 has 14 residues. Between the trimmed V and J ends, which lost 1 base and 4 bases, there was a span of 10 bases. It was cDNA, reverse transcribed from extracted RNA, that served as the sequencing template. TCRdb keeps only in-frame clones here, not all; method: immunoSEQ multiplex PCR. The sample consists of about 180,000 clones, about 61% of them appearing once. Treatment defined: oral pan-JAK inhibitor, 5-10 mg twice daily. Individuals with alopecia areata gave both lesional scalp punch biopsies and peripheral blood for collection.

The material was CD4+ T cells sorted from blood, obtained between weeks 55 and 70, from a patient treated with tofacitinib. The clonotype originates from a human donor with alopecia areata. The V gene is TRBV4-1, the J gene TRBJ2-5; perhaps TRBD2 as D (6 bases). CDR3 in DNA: TGCGCCAGCAGCCAAGGGGGGGATCCAGAGACCCAGTACTTC. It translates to CASSQGGDPETQYF.